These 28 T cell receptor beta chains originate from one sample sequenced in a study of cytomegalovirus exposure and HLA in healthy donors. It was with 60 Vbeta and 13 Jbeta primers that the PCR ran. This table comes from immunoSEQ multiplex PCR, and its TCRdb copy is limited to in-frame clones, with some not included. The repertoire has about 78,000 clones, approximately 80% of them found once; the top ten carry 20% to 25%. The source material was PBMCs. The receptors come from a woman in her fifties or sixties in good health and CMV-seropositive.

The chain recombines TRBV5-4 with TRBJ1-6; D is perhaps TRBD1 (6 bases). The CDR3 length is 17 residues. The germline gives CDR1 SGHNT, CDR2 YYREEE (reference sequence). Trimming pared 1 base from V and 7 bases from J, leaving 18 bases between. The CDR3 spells CASSLPLLGQGNSPLHF. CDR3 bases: TGTGCCAGCAGCTTGCCTCTCTTGGGGCAGGGGAATTCACCCCTCCACTTT.

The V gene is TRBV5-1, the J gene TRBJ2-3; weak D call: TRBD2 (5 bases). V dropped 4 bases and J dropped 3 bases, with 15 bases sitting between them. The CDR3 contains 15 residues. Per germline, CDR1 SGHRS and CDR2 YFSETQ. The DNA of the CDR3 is TGCGCCAGCAGCCCCGGACTGGATTTGACAGATACGCAGTATTTT. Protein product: CASSPGLDLTDTQYF.

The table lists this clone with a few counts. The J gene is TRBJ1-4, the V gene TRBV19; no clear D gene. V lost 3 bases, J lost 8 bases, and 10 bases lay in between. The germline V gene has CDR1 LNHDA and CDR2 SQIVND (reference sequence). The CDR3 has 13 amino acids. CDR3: CASSIGRAEKLFF. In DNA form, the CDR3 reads TGTGCCAGTAGTATTGGGAGGGCGGAAAAACTGTTTTTT.

For the CDR3, the DNA is TGTGCCAGCAGCCTTCCCACGGGACAAGAGACCCAGTACTTC. Translated, it gives CASSLPTGQETQYF. This chain connects TRBV5-4 to TRBJ2-5; D perhaps matches TRBD2 (5 bases). The germline CDR1 and CDR2 sequences are SGHNT and YYREEE (reference sequence). The CDR3 is 14 amino acids. The germline V and J ends were trimmed by 4 bases and 2 bases, with 12 bases remaining between them.

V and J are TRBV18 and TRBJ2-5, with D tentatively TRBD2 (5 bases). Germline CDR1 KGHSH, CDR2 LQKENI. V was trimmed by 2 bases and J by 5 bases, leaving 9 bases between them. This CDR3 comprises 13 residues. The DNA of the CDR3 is TGTGCCAGCTCACCAGGGCTAGCTGAGACCCAGTACTTC. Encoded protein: CASSPGLAETQYF.

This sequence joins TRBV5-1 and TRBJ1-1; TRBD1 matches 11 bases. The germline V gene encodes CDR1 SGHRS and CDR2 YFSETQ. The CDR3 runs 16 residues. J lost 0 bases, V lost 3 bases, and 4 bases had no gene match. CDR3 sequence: CASSYGTGGLNTEAFF. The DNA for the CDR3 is TGCGCCAGCAGCTACGGGACAGGGGGGTTGAACACTGAAGCTTTCTTT.

The CDR3 nucleotides read TGTGCCATCAGTGAGTCCGGACTAGCGGGCAACAATGAGCAGTTCTTC. This gives the protein CAISESGLAGNNEQFF. The chain recombines TRBV10-3 with TRBJ2-1; 11 bases are a match to TRBD2. This CDR3 comprises 16 residues. Germline assignment: CDR1 ENHRY and CDR2 SYGVKD. V shed 0 bases, J shed 5 bases, and the junction held 3 bases outside the gene matches.

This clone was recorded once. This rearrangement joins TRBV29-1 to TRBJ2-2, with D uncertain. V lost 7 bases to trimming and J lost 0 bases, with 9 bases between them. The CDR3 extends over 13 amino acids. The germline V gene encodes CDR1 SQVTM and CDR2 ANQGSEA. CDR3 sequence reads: CSGQESNTGELFF. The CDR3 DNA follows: TGCAGCGGACAAGAATCGAACACCGGGGAGCTGTTTTTT.

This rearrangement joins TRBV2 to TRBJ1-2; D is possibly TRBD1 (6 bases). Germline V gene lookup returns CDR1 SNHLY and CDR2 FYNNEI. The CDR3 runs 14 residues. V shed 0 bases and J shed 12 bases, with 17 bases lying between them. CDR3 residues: CASSEALNRESNTF. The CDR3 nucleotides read TGTGCCAGCAGTGAAGCGCTTAACAGGGAATCCAACACCTTC.

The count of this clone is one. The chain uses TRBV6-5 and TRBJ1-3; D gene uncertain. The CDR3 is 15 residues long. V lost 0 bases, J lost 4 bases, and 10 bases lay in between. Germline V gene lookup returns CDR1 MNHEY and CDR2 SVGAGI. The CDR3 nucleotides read TGTGCCAGCAGTTACTCGGAGGGAAGAGGAAACACCATATATTTT. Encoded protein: CASSYSEGRGNTIYF.

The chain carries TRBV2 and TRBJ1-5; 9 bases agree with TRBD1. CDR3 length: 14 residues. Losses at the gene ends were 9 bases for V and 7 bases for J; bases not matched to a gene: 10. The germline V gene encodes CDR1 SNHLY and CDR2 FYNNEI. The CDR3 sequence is CASLQGAPGQPQHF. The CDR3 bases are TGTGCCAGTCTACAGGGGGCGCCCGGGCAGCCCCAGCATTTT.

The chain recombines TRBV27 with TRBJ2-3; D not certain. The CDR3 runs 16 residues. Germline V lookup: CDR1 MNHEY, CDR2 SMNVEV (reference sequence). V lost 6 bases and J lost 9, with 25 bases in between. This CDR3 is CASRTDRRDTQATQYF. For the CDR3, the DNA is TGTGCCAGCAGGACGGATCGGCGAGACACGCAGGCCACGCAGTATTTT.

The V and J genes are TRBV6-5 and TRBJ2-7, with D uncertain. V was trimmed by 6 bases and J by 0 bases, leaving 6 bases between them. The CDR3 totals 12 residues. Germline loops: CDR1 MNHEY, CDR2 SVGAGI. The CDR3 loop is CASRALSYEQYF. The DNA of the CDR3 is TGTGCCAGCAGGGCCCTCTCCTACGAGCAGTACTTC.

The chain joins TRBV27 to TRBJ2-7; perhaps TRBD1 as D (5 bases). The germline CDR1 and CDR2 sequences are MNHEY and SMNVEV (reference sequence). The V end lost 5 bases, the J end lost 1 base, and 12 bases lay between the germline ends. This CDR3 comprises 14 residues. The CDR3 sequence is CASSINRNSYEQYF. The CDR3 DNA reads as TGTGCCAGCAGTATTAACAGGAATTCCTACGAGCAGTACTTC.

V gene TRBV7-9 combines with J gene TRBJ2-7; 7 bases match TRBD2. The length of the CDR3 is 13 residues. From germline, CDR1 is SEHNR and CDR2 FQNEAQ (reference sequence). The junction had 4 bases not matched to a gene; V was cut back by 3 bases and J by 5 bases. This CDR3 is CASSLQREHEQYV. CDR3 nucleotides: TGTGCCAGCAGCTTGCAGCGGGAACACGAGCAGTACGTC.

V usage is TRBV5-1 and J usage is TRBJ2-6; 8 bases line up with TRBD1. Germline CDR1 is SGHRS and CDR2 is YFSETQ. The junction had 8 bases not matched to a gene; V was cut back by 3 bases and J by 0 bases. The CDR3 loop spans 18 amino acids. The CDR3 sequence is CASSSSRTGGSGANVLTF. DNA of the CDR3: TGCGCCAGCAGCTCGTCTAGAACAGGGGGCTCTGGGGCCAACGTCCTGACTTTC.

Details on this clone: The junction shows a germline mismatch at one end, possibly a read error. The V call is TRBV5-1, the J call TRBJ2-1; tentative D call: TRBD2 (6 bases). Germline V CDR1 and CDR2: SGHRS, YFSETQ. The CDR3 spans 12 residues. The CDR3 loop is CASSLWEDAGVF. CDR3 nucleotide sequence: TGCGCCAGCAGCTTGTGGGAGGATGCCGGGGTCTTC.

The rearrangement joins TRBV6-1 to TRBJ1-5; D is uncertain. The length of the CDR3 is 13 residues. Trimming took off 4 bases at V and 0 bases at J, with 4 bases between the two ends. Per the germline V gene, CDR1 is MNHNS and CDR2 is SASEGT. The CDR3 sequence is CASSGLSNQPQHF. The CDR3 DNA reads TGTGCCAGCAGTGGACTTAGCAATCAGCCCCAGCATTTT.

The CDR3 region has the DNA TGTGCCAGCCGGGACAGCGGCGCCCCCTATGGCTACACCTTC. Amino acids: CASRDSGAPYGYTF. The chain carries TRBV5-4 and TRBJ1-2, with TRBD1 identical over 7 bases. The CDR3 contains 14 residues. The trim removed 7 bases at V and 4 bases at J, leaving 10 bases unmatched. Per germline, CDR1 SGHNT and CDR2 YYREEE (reference sequence).

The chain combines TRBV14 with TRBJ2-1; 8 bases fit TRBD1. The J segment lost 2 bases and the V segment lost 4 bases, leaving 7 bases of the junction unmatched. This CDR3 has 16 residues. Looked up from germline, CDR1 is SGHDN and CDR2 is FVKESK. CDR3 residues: CASSPTTGVTYNEQFF. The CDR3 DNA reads TGTGCCAGCAGCCCAACGACAGGGGTGACCTACAATGAGCAGTTCTTC.

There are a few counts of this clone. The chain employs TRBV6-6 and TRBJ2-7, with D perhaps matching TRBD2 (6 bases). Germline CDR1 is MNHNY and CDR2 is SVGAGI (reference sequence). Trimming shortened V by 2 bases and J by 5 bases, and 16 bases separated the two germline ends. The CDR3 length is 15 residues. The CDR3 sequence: CASSYGRGRFDEQYF. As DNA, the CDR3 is TGTGCCAGCAGTTACGGGCGGGGCAGGTTCGACGAGCAGTACTTC.

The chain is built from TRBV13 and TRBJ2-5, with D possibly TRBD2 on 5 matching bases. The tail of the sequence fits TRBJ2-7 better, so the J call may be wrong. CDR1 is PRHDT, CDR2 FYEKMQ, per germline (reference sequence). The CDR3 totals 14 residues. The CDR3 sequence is CASSTRESPYEQYF. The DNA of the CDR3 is TGTGCCAGCAGCACACGGGAATCTCCCTACGAGCAGTACTTC.

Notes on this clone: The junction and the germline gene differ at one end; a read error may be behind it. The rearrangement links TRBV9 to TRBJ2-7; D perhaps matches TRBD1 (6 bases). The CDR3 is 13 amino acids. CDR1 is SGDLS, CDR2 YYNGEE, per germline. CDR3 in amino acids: CASSVNQGFLPDF. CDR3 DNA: TGTGCCAGCAGCGTAAACCAGGGGTTCTTACCGGACTTC. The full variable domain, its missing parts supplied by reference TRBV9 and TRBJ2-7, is DSGVTQTPKHLITATGQRVTLRCSPRSGDLSVYWYQQSLDQGLQFLIQYYNGEERAKGNILERFSAQQFPDLHSELNLSSLELGDSALYFCASSVNQGFLPDFGPGTRLTVT.

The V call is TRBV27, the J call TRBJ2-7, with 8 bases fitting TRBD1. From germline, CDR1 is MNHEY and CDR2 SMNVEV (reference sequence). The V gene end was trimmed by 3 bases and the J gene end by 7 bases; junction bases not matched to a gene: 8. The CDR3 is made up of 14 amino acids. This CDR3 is CASSLRTGSGEQYV. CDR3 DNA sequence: TGTGCCAGCAGTTTGCGGACAGGGTCGGGGGAGCAGTACGTC.

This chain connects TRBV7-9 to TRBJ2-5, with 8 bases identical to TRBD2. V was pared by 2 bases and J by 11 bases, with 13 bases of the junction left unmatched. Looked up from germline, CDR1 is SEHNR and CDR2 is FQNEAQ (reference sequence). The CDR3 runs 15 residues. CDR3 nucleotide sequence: TGTGCCAGCAGCTTATGGACGGTATATACGGGGGGGCAGTACTTC. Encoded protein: CASSLWTVYTGGQYF.

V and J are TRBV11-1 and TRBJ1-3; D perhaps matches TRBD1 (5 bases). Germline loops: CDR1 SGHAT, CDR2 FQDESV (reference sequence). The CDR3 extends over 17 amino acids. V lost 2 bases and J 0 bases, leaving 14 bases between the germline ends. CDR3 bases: TGTGCCAGCAGCTTAAATCTCGGACACAGCTCTGGAAACACCATATATTTT. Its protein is CASSLNLGHSSGNTIYF.

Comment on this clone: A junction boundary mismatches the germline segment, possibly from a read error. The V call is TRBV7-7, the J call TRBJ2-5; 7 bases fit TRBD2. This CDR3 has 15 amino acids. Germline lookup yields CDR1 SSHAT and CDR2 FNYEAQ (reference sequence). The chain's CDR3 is CASSLGPAGQETQYF. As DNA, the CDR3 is TGTGCTAGCAGCTTAGGCCCAGCGGGACAAGAGACCCAGTACTTC. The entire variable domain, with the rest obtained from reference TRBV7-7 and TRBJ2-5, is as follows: GAGVSQSPRYKVTKRGQDVTLRCDPISSHATLYWYQQALGQGPEFLTYFNYEAQPDKSGLPSDRFSAERPEGSISTLTIQRTEQRDSAMYRCASSLGPAGQETQYFGPGTRLLVL.

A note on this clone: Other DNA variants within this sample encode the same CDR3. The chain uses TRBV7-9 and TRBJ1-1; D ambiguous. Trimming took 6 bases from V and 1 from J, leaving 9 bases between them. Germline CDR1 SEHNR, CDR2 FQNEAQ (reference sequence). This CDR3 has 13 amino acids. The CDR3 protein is CASRNTGNTEAFF. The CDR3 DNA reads TGTGCCAGCAGAAACACGGGGAACACTGAAGCTTTCTTT.